The 16 T cell receptor beta chains presented below share a single source sample, sequenced in a study of cytomegalovirus exposure and HLA in healthy donors. It was with 60 Vbeta and 13 Jbeta primers that the PCR ran. Clones were sequenced by immunoSEQ multiplex PCR, and TCRdb holds only the in-frame ones, with some missing. This table holds around 190,000 clones, 65% to 75% found once. Sequences were obtained from PBMCs. These receptors originate from a man aged 30-40 years in good health and CMV-seropositive.

This sequence joins TRBV6-5 and TRBJ1-1; D call uncertain. CDR1 is MNHEY and CDR2 is SVGAGI in the germline V gene. The CDR3 is made up of 15 amino acids. The V and J ends lost 4 bases and 5 bases respectively, with 17 bases between them. CDR3 amino acids: CASSSSSNDPTEAFF. In DNA, the CDR3 is TGTGCCAGCAGTTCCTCCAGTAATGATCCGACTGAAGCTTTCTTT.

The V gene is TRBV11-3, the J gene TRBJ1-5; maybe TRBD1 (5 bases). The CDR3 consists of 14 residues. The V gene lost 3 bases and the J gene lost 4 bases, with 10 bases spanning the gap. CDR1 SGHNT and CDR2 YENEEA come from the germline V gene. CDR3 loop: CASSFGGENQPQHF. CDR3 nucleotides: TGTGCCAGCAGCTTCGGGGGGGAGAATCAGCCCCAGCATTTT.

The rearrangement joins TRBV12-5 to TRBJ2-3; 7 bases are a match to TRBD2. The J segment lost 7 bases and the V segment lost 0 bases, leaving 7 bases of the junction unmatched. The CDR3 has 15 residues. Germline V gives CDR1 LGHNT, CDR2 FRNRAP. The CDR3 region has the DNA TGTGCTAGTGGTTTGGTGGGGGGGTCCAGCTATACGCAGTATTTT. Residues: CASGLVGGSSYTQYF.

This sequence joins TRBV29-1 and TRBJ1-1; D ambiguous. The germline CDR1 and CDR2 sequences are SQVTM and ANQGSEA. V was trimmed by 3 bases and J by 0 bases, leaving 8 bases between them. There are 13 residues in the CDR3. DNA for the CDR3: TGCAGCGTTGAGCGCAGGTTGAACACTGAAGCTTTCTTT. It yields the protein CSVERRLNTEAFF.

This chain connects TRBV30 to TRBJ1-2, with D perhaps TRBD1 (6 bases). The CDR3 is 12 residues long. Germline V lookup: CDR1 GTSNPN, CDR2 SVGIG (reference sequence). V lost 5 bases to trimming and J lost 6 bases, with 13 bases between them. The CDR3 DNA sequence: TGTGCCTGGGGCCGGGACAAACATGGCTACACCTTC. It codes for CAWGRDKHGYTF.

The V call is TRBV27, the J call TRBJ1-5, with TRBD1 as a possible D gene (5 bases). Trimming took 5 bases from V and 6 from J, leaving 11 bases between them. This CDR3 is 13 amino acids long. CDR1 MNHEY and CDR2 SMNVEV come from the germline V gene (reference sequence). The CDR3 DNA sequence: TGTGCCAGCAGTGCCCCGGGGGTTCAGCCCCAGCATTTT. This gives the protein CASSAPGVQPQHF.

This clone was detected once. The chain joins TRBV7-9 to TRBJ2-2, with 11 nucleotides matching TRBD2. The germline gives CDR1 SEHNR, CDR2 FQNEAQ (reference sequence). The junction had 7 bases not matched to a gene; V was cut back by 5 bases and J by 5 bases. The CDR3 is 16 residues long. DNA of the CDR3: TGTGCCAGCAGCATTAGCGGGGGGGCAAAGACCGGGGAGCTGTTTTTT. Translated, it gives CASSISGGAKTGELFF.

The V call is TRBV6-1, the J call TRBJ2-7; 8 bases are shared with TRBD1. V was pared by 8 bases and J by 6 bases, with 9 bases of the junction left unmatched. Germline CDR1 is MNHNS and CDR2 is SASEGT. The CDR3 covers 13 residues. The CDR3 sequence: CASLQGAVTEQYF. In nucleotides, the CDR3 is TGTGCCAGCTTGCAGGGGGCGGTGACCGAGCAGTACTTC.

This CDR3 reads CASSLGWQETQYF. The CDR3 nucleotides read TGTGCCAGCAGCCTCGGGTGGCAAGAGACCCAGTACTTC. The chain employs TRBV7-3 and TRBJ2-5; D remains unclear. Trimming pared 5 bases from V and 2 bases from J, leaving 9 bases between. This CDR3 is 13 amino acids long. The germline CDR1 and CDR2 sequences are SGHTA and FQGTGA.

This clone came up a few times. The chain carries TRBV10-2 and TRBJ1-4; TRBD1 matches at 9 bases. In germline, CDR1 is WSHSY, CDR2 SAAADI. The length of the CDR3 is 16 residues. The V and J ends lost 2 bases and 5 bases, in that order; junction bases with no gene match: 6. As DNA, the CDR3 is TGCGCCAGCAGTGAGAGTTCCGGGACAGGGAATGAAAAACTGTTTTTT. Translation: CASSESSGTGNEKLFF.

The chain links TRBV5-6 to TRBJ1-1; D remains unclear. Trimming removed 5 bases at V and 6 bases at J, with 11 bases between. The CDR3 loop spans 12 amino acids. Germline V gene lookup returns CDR1 SGHDT and CDR2 YYEEEE. CDR3 bases: TGTGCCAGCAGTTGGGGAGAGGCTGAAGCTTTCTTT. Amino acid sequence: CASSWGEAEAFF. Variable domain in full (rest from reference TRBV5-6 and TRBJ1-1): DAGVTQSPTHLIKTRGQQVTLRCSPKSGHDTVSWYQQALGQGPQFIFQYYEEEERQRGNFPDRFSGHQFPNYSSELNVNALLLGDSALYLCASSWGEAEAFFGQGTRLTVV.

This sequence joins TRBV29-1 and TRBJ2-7; perhaps TRBD1 as D (5 bases). The CDR3 covers 13 residues. CDR1 and CDR2 (germline): SQVTM, ANQGSEA. V dropped 7 bases and J dropped 6 bases, with 19 bases sitting between them. The CDR3 loop is CSATRGGAGEQYF. The CDR3 DNA sequence: TGCAGCGCAACAAGGGGCGGAGCCGGCGAGCAGTACTTC.

This sequence joins TRBV7-2 and TRBJ1-2; tentatively, D is TRBD1 (5 bases). With 7 bases removed from V and 11 bases from J, the gap between germline ends came to 23 bases. Germline-derived CDR1 and CDR2 are SGHTA and FQGNSA. CDR3 length: 14 residues. The CDR3 spells CASNRGEVSGGYTF. The CDR3 DNA is TGTGCCAGCAATAGAGGGGAGGTATCGGGTGGGTACACCTTC.

The chain recombines TRBV18 with TRBJ1-6; possible D gene TRBD1, 5 bases. The V and J ends lost 3 bases and 0 bases respectively, with 12 bases between them. The CDR3 loop spans 17 amino acids. CDR1 is KGHSH, CDR2 LQKENI, per germline. The CDR3 nucleotides read TGTGCCAGCTCACCCTCCGCTGACAGCTCCTATAATTCACCCCTCCACTTT. Its protein product is CASSPSADSSYNSPLHF.

The rearrangement uses TRBV27 and TRBJ1-2; 7 bases fit TRBD1. With V trimmed by 3 bases and J by 5 bases, 6 bases remained unmatched. The CDR3 contains 14 residues. Germline V lookup: CDR1 MNHEY, CDR2 SMNVEV (reference sequence). The CDR3 loop reads CASSFRQGGYGYTF. CDR3 coding DNA: TGTGCCAGCAGTTTTAGACAGGGTGGATATGGCTACACCTTC.

DNA for the CDR3: TGTGCCAGCAGCCCCGGACAGGGGGGAAACACCATATATTTT. Protein product: CASSPGQGGNTIYF. The rearrangement joins TRBV6-5 to TRBJ1-3, with 9 nucleotides matching TRBD1. The V and J ends lost 6 bases and 4 bases, in that order; junction bases with no gene match: 4. Germline CDR1 MNHEY, CDR2 SVGAGI. The CDR3 spans 14 residues.